This TCR beta chain was documented in a study of T cells in Graves' hyperthyroidism and ophthalmopathy. RNA transcripts gave rise to amplified TCR beta CDR3 regions. HTBI primers drove first-round RT-PCR of the TCR CDR3. TCRdb re-derived calls from the multiplex PCR reads in MiXCR, one entry per CDR3 protein. The data show 600,000 to 700,000 distinct CDR3 sequences, with roughly 45% seen just once and less than 9% held by the top ten. Looked up from germline, CDR1 is SGHTA and CDR2 is FQGNSA. CDR3 length: 18 amino acids. A remark on this clonotype: The junction departs from germline at one end; a sequencing error may be responsible.

Source material: peripheral blood or thyroid tissue (not recorded which). This receptor was obtained from an adult man with Graves' disease, either hyperthyroidism or ophthalmopathy (not recorded which). The chain combines TRBV7-2 with TRBJ2-7; 10 nucleotides align to TRBD2. The CDR3 reads CASSLATSGELHTYEQYF. CDR3 in DNA: TGCGCCAGCAGCTTGGCCACTAGCGGGGAGCTACACACCTACGAGCAGTACTTC.